The 17 T cell receptor beta chains in this list originate from one sample, sequenced in a study of vaccination and CD4 T cells after COVID-19. This sample's treatment: roughly 10-day PBMC culture with coronavirus spike peptide pools or control peptides (ViraFEST assay). Their antigens are not known. Sequence data for DNA of cultured CD4+ T cells were generated by the Oncomine TCR Beta short-read assay. One entry per CDR3 protein, called by TCRdb with MiXCR from the PCR reads. The profile shows approximately 13,000 distinct CDR3 sequences, around 60% of them singletons. Sequenced sample: CD4+ T cells from blood, cultured in vitro. These receptors all stem from a human donor who had recovered from COVID-19.

This clonotype has just a few counts. The CDR3, as DNA: TGCAGTGCTCCTGGGGCCCAGATGGGGAACACTGAAGCTTTCTTT. This codes for CSAPGAQMGNTEAFF. The chain couples TRBV20-1 to TRBJ1-1, with a weak D call TRBD1 (5 bases). The CDR3 spans 15 residues. CDR1 and CDR2 (germline): DFQATT, SNEGSKA (reference sequence). The V end was cut by 5 bases, the J end by 1 base, with 17 bases between.

This clonotype has more than one count but fewer than ten. The gene calls are TRBV6-1 and TRBJ1-5; D not resolved. Germline loops: CDR1 MNHNS, CDR2 SASEGT. This CDR3 is built from 14 residues. V was clipped by 5 bases and J by 3 bases, with 11 bases between them. The CDR3 region is CASSPVGFNQPQHF. CDR3 sequence (DNA): TGTGCCAGCAGTCCGGTCGGTTTCAATCAGCCCCAGCATTTT.

This clonotype occurred a few times. The V call is TRBV20-1, the J call TRBJ1-6; 8 nucleotides align to TRBD1. V gave up 2 bases and J gave up 9 bases; unmatched junction bases: 6. Germline lookup yields CDR1 DFQATT and CDR2 SNEGSKA (reference sequence). The CDR3 contains 14 residues. The CDR3 sequence is CSARTGGWSSPLHF. CDR3 bases: TGCAGTGCTAGAACAGGGGGGTGGAGTTCACCCCTCCACTTT.

This clonotype is large within its sample. CDR3: CSATGLAGVGGDYEQYF. The CDR3 region has the DNA TGCAGTGCTACGGGACTAGCGGGAGTAGGCGGGGACTACGAGCAGTACTTC. The chain couples TRBV20-1 to TRBJ2-7; the match to TRBD2 covers 14 bases. This CDR3 has 17 amino acids. V shed 4 bases, J shed 3 bases, and the junction held 11 bases outside the gene matches. Germline CDR1 is DFQATT and CDR2 is SNEGSKA (reference sequence).

The chain uses TRBV12-3 or TRBV12-4 and TRBJ2-1; unclear D gene. V shed 4 bases and J shed 0 bases, with 13 bases lying between them. This CDR3 is 16 amino acids long. In DNA form, the CDR3 reads TGTGCCAGCAGTTACGACTTCTTGAGCTCCTACAATGAGCAGTTCTTC. This codes for CASSYDFLSSYNEQFF.

This sequence joins TRBV7-3 and TRBJ1-1; D not certain. V was clipped by 4 bases and J by 1 base, with 7 bases between them. Germline loops: CDR1 SGHTA, CDR2 FQGTGA. This CDR3 has 13 amino acids. CDR3 in amino acids: CASSSGTNTEAFF. Written as DNA, the CDR3 is TGTGCCAGCAGCTCTGGAACGAACACTGAAGCTTTCTTT.

This clonotype was recorded a few times. The chain links TRBV6-4 to TRBJ1-2, with D unresolved. CDR1 MRHNA and CDR2 SNTAGT come from the germline V gene. The CDR3 totals 15 residues. The V end lost 5 bases, the J end lost 2 bases, and 15 bases lay between the germline ends. The CDR3 nucleotides read TGTGCCAGCAGTCCCCTCCCCGGCGAAAACTATGGCTACACCTTC. Translation gives CASSPLPGENYGYTF.

The V and J genes are TRBV6-1 and TRBJ1-2; TRBD1 matches at 8 bases. Germline V gene lookup returns CDR1 MNHNS and CDR2 SASEGT. CDR3 size: 14 residues. J lost 4 bases, V lost 6 bases, and 7 bases had no gene match. As DNA, the CDR3 is TGTGCCAGCAGAAGCGGACAGGGAGCCTATGGCTACACCTTC. It yields the protein CASRSGQGAYGYTF.

V is TRBV28 and J is TRBJ2-1; the D call may be TRBD1 or TRBD2 (5 bases each). CDR3 length: 16 residues. Between the trimmed V and J ends, which lost 6 bases and 1 base, there was a span of 16 bases. CDR1 MDHEN and CDR2 SYDVKM come from the germline V gene. CDR3 bases: TGTGCCAGCAGCCAGAGGGGCCTGAGGTCCTACAATGAGCAGTTCTTC. Its protein is CASSQRGLRSYNEQFF.

The V gene is TRBV5-4, the J gene TRBJ2-5; D remains ambiguous. CDR1 and CDR2 (germline): SGHNT, YYREEE (reference sequence). This CDR3 spans 13 amino acids. The germline V and J ends were trimmed by 2 bases and 5 bases, with 10 bases remaining between them. The CDR3 is CASSFGRSETQYF. For the CDR3, the DNA is TGTGCCAGCAGCTTCGGCAGAAGCGAGACCCAGTACTTC.

A few counts support this clonotype. CDR3 residues: CASSTRNRDRGYTF. DNA for the CDR3: TGTGCCAGTAGTACTCGAAACAGGGATCGCGGCTACACCTTC. The chain couples TRBV19 to TRBJ1-2; a possible D gene is TRBD1 (6 bases). The CDR3 extends over 14 amino acids. Germline V lookup: CDR1 LNHDA, CDR2 SQIVND (reference sequence). The V gene lost 4 bases and the J gene lost 8 bases, with 17 bases spanning the gap.

The chain combines TRBV6-1 with TRBJ1-1; 9 bases are shared with TRBD1. Germline CDR1 is MNHNS and CDR2 is SASEGT. The CDR3 totals 13 residues. The ends lost 6 bases at V and 6 bases at J; junction bases unmatched: 5. The CDR3 coding sequence is TGTGCCAGCAGGTTACAGGGGGCGGCTGAAGCTTTCTTT. It codes for CASRLQGAAEAFF.

This chain uses TRBV10-1 with TRBJ2-7; 13 bases are a match to TRBD2. CDR1 is WNHNN, CDR2 SYGVQD, per germline (reference sequence). CDR3 length: 15 residues. Losses at the gene ends were 4 bases for V and 2 bases for J; bases not matched to a gene: 2. DNA for the CDR3: TGCGCCAGCAGTGGGACTAGCGGGGGAACCTACGAGCAGTACTTC. Its protein is CASSGTSGGTYEQYF.

This chain links TRBV19 with TRBJ2-7, with 7 bases identical to TRBD2. Germline CDR1 and CDR2: LNHDA and SQIVND (reference sequence). Losses at the gene ends were 5 bases for V and 6 bases for J; bases not matched to a gene: 4. This CDR3 is 12 amino acids long. DNA for the CDR3: TGTGCCAGTAGTGAGAGGGAGGGCGAGCAGTACTTC. This encodes CASSEREGEQYF.

This clonotype was found a few times. The chain links TRBV2 to TRBJ1-5; 8 bases map to TRBD1. J gave up 9 bases and V 6 bases, and 4 bases lay outside the gene matches. Germline V lookup: CDR1 SNHLY, CDR2 FYNNEI. CDR3 length: 12 amino acids. The CDR3 reads CASRQGEGPQHF. CDR3 nucleotide sequence: TGTGCCAGCAGACAGGGGGAGGGGCCCCAGCATTTT.

The chain is built from TRBV7-2 and TRBJ1-2; 9 bases match TRBD1. Germline values: CDR1 SGHTA, CDR2 FQGNSA. The CDR3 spans 15 residues. Germline trimming cut 2 bases from V and 2 bases from J; bases unmatched to any gene: 3. The CDR3 coding sequence is TGTGCCAGCAGCTTACCGGGACAGGGAAACTATGGCTACACCTTC. This gives the protein CASSLPGQGNYGYTF.

This clonotype appeared a few times. The rearrangement links TRBV6-5 to TRBJ1-1; possible D gene TRBD1, 5 bases. V lost 0 bases, J lost 3 bases, and 8 bases lay in between. From germline, CDR1 is MNHEY and CDR2 SVGAGI. There are 14 residues in the CDR3. This CDR3 is CASSYSGGDTEAFF. The CDR3, as DNA: TGTGCCAGCAGTTACTCTGGGGGGGACACTGAAGCTTTCTTT.